This entry lists 10 T cell receptor beta chains sequenced from one sample in a study of PD-L1 blockade in urothelial cancer. The repertoire was sequenced with immunoSEQ multiplex PCR; TCRdb's copy has only in-frame clones and lacks some. The repertoire consists of about 37,000 clones, with 70% to 85% occurring once and the leading ten covering roughly 18%. Here the sequenced sample was PBMCs, taken around atezolizumab (anti-PD-L1) treatment. The receptors shown here come from a man in his sixties with urothelial cancer.

The chain employs TRBV4-1 and TRBJ2-3; TRBD2 aligns across 7 bases. The CDR3 is 15 residues long. Germline loops: CDR1 MGHRA, CDR2 YSYEKL. Trimming removed 4 bases from V and 0 bases from J; junction bases left unmatched: 4. The CDR3 nucleotides are TGCGCCAGCAGCCCCTGGGGGGGGAGCACAGATACGCAGTATTTT. Amino acid sequence: CASSPWGGSTDTQYF.

The chain uses TRBV5-6 and TRBJ1-4; 12 nucleotides match TRBD1. Trimming at V came to 3 bases and at J to 7 bases, leaving 7 bases not matched to a gene. CDR1 and CDR2 (germline): SGHDT, YYEEEE. This CDR3 is built from 16 residues. Written as DNA, the CDR3 is TGTGCCAGCAGCTGGGGGACAGGGGGCAAGAGTGAAAAACTGTTTTTT. Protein sequence: CASSWGTGGKSEKLFF. The full variable domain, with the rest looked up from reference TRBV5-6 and TRBJ1-4, is DAGVTQSPTHLIKTRGQQVTLRCSPKSGHDTVSWYQQALGQGPQFIFQYYEEEERQRGNFPDRFSGHQFPNYSSELNVNALLLGDSALYLCASSWGTGGKSEKLFFGSGTQLSVL.

V and J are TRBV10-2 and TRBJ2-3; TRBD1 aligns across 8 bases. CDR1 and CDR2 from the germline V gene are WSHSY and SAAADI. The V gene end was trimmed by 7 bases and the J gene end by 0 bases; junction bases not matched to a gene: 6. The CDR3 is made up of 15 amino acids. CDR3 nucleotides: TGCGCCAGCACGGAGGGACAGGCAAGCACAGATACGCAGTATTTT. Protein: CASTEGQASTDTQYF.

The V gene is TRBV6-1, the J gene TRBJ2-1; tentatively, D is TRBD1 (5 bases). Trimming left V 2 bases short and J 9 bases short, with 11 bases between. CDR1 is MNHNS and CDR2 is SASEGT in the germline V gene. The CDR3 sequence is 13 residues long. The CDR3 nucleotides are TGTGCCAGCAGTGAAAACAGGATGGCTGAGCAGTTCTTC. It specifies CASSENRMAEQFF.

V gene TRBV5-1 combines with J gene TRBJ1-6, with D possibly TRBD1 on 5 matching bases. The V and J ends lost 0 bases and 4 bases respectively, with 11 bases between them. Germline CDR1 is SGHRS and CDR2 is YFSETQ. CDR3 size: 16 residues. CDR3: CASSLEGPDYNSPLHF. The CDR3 nucleotides read TGCGCCAGCAGCTTGGAGGGGCCCGATTATAATTCACCCCTCCACTTT.

V and J are TRBV7-3 and TRBJ1-1; D is undetermined. Germline CDR1 reads SGHTA; CDR2 reads FQGTGA. The CDR3 runs to 14 residues. V lost 2 bases and J lost 1, with 8 bases in between. The CDR3 reads CASSLSGRNTEAFF. The CDR3 DNA sequence: TGTGCCAGCAGCTTATCAGGCCGGAACACTGAAGCTTTCTTT. Filled out from reference TRBV7-3 and TRBJ1-1, the complete variable domain reads GAGVSQTPSNKVTEKGKYVELRCDPISGHTALYWYRQSLGQGPEFLIYFQGTGAADDSGLPNDRFFAVRPEGSVSTLKIQRTERGDSAVYLCASSLSGRNTEAFFGQGTRLTVV.

The chain links TRBV5-1 to TRBJ2-6, with 9 bases that match TRBD2. Trimming at V came to 0 bases and at J to 2 bases, leaving 6 bases not matched to a gene. CDR1 is SGHRS, CDR2 YFSETQ, per germline. The CDR3 totals 18 residues. In DNA, the CDR3 is TGCGCCAGCAGCTTGGGGGCGGGGGGGCCTGCTGGGGCCAACGTCCTGACTTTC. As protein: CASSLGAGGPAGANVLTF.

This clone was observed a few times. The rearrangement uses TRBV7-9 and TRBJ2-4; 7 bases map to TRBD1. Germline V gene lookup returns CDR1 SEHNR and CDR2 FQNEAQ (reference sequence). V lost 5 bases and J lost 0; bases outside the gene matches: 7. This CDR3 spans 16 amino acids. The CDR3 DNA reads as TGTGCCAGCAGCATAAGACAGGGCCTAGCCAAAAACATTCAGTACTTC. It specifies CASSIRQGLAKNIQYF.

The chain combines TRBV27 with TRBJ2-1, with 8 bases aligning to TRBD2. The CDR3 loop spans 16 amino acids. The V gene's germline CDR1 is MNHEY and CDR2 SMNVEV (reference sequence). Trimming cost V 7 bases and J 6 bases; bases outside gene matches: 14. CDR3 nucleotide sequence: TGTGCCAGCACCGAGCGGGGGTTACGAAGGGTCAATGAGCAGTTCTTC. It specifies CASTERGLRRVNEQFF.

The chain has TRBV11-1 and TRBJ1-6; 7 bases fit TRBD1. Germline CDR1 SGHAT, CDR2 FQDESV (reference sequence). V was pared by 3 bases and J by 5 bases, with 1 base of the junction left unmatched. The CDR3 runs to 14 residues. CDR3 region: CASSLTGNNSPLHF. The CDR3 nucleotides are TGTGCCAGCAGCTTGACAGGGAATAATTCACCCCTCCACTTT.